Listed below are T cell receptor beta chains from one sample, sequenced in a study of blood T cell repertoires in COVID-19. Clones were sequenced by immunoSEQ multiplex PCR, and TCRdb holds only the in-frame ones, with some missing. Counted here are 230,000 or so clones, around 82% occurring once; the ten biggest clones make up about 4.2%. The sequencing sample was made of peripheral blood. The receptors were gathered from a man aged 45-65 years with active or convalescent COVID-19. The CDR3 runs from the conserved cysteine through the conserved F or W. A D gene is named only where the DNA matches it firmly. The size of a clone is reported for some rows only, either as once, few or many, or as a class for expanded clones.

DNA: TGTGCCAGCAGGGGAGGACAGAACACTGAAGCTTTCTTT
CDR3: CASRGGQNTEAFF
D: .
V: TRBV2
J: TRBJ1-1
size: .

DNA: TGTGCCAGCAGCGTGGGCGGGGGGGCCGCAGATACGCAGTATTTT
CDR3: CASSVGGGAADTQYF
D: TRBD2
V: TRBV9
J: TRBJ2-3
size: .

DNA: TGTGCCAGCACCCCTCGGGGGGACTATGGCTACACCTTC
CDR3: CASTPRGDYGYTF
D: .
V: TRBV6-5
J: TRBJ1-2
size: .

DNA: TGTGCCAGTAGTGCCGGGAACAGGGGTATGAACACTGAAGCTTTCTTT
CDR3: CASSAGNRGMNTEAFF
D: TRBD1
V: TRBV19
J: TRBJ1-1
size: .

DNA: TGTGCCAGCAGCTTGAGAGGGGGCGAGGGGAGGGCTTTCTTT
CDR3: CASSLRGGEGRAFF
D: TRBD1
V: TRBV7-2
J: TRBJ1-1
size: .

DNA: TGTGCCAGCAGTTTTACTAGTCCCTACGAGCAGTACTTC
CDR3: CASSFTSPYEQYF
D: .
V: TRBV12-3/TRBV12-4
J: TRBJ2-7
size: .

DNA: TGTGCCAGCAGTGAATCCAGTCATACGCAGTATTTT
CDR3: CASSESSHTQYF
D: .
V: TRBV25-1
J: TRBJ2-3
size: .

DNA: TGTGCCAGCAGCTTGGGCGACAGGGTTAATCAGCCCCAGCATTTT
CDR3: CASSLGDRVNQPQHF
D: TRBD1
V: TRBV5-6
J: TRBJ1-5
size: .

DNA: TGTGCCACCAGCAGGGGTTTCTCGACAGGGACGAACACTGAAGCTTTCTTT
CDR3: CATSRGFSTGTNTEAFF
D: TRBD1
V: TRBV15
J: TRBJ1-1
size: .

DNA: TGCGCCAGCAGCTCCGCAGCGGTTACGGGCCAGCCCCAGCATTTT
CDR3: CASSSAAVTGQPQHF
D: .
V: TRBV4-1
J: TRBJ1-5
size: .

DNA: TGTGCCAGCAGCCCGGGGACTAGCGGGGGAATAGATACGCAGTATTTT
CDR3: CASSPGTSGGIDTQYF
D: TRBD2
V: TRBV5-4
J: TRBJ2-3
size: .

DNA: TGTGCTAGTGGGCACGGGGGATACAATCAGCCCCAGCATTTT
CDR3: CASGHGGYNQPQHF
D: .
V: TRBV12-5
J: TRBJ1-5
size: .

DNA: TGTGCCAGCAGCCCGCGCGGGGGTAGCACAGATACGCAGTATTTT
CDR3: CASSPRGGSTDTQYF
D: TRBD2
V: TRBV3-1/TRBV3-2
J: TRBJ2-3
size: .

DNA: TGTGCCTGGACGAGGGGGCCCTATGGCTACACCTTC
CDR3: CAWTRGPYGYTF
D: TRBD1
V: TRBV30
J: TRBJ1-2
size: .

DNA: TGTGCCAGCAGTCTCCGGGACAAAAACACCGGGGAGCTGTTTTTT
CDR3: CASSLRDKNTGELFF
D: .
V: TRBV28
J: TRBJ2-2
size: .

DNA: TGTGCCAGCAGTGAAACAGGGGGTTGGAGGGGAAAACTGTTTTTT
CDR3: CASSETGGWRGKLFF
D: TRBD1
V: TRBV27
J: TRBJ1-4
size: .

DNA: TGTGCCAGCAGCCTGACGGGACAGACCTACAATGAGCAGTTCTTC
CDR3: CASSLTGQTYNEQFF
D: TRBD1
V: TRBV3-1/TRBV3-2
J: TRBJ2-1
size: once

DNA: TGCGCCAGCAGCCAAGACTTCAGGGGGAATAGGGAGCAGTACTTC
CDR3: CASSQDFRGNREQYF
D: TRBD1
V: TRBV4-1
J: TRBJ2-7
size: many

DNA: TGTGCCAGTAGTGCAAATAGCGGGGGGGCCCCGGAGACCCAGTACTTC
CDR3: CASSANSGGAPETQYF
D: TRBD2
V: TRBV19
J: TRBJ2-5
size: .

DNA: TGTGCCAGCAGCTTAGAGAGGGGGTTCATGAACACTGAAGCTTTCTTT
CDR3: CASSLERGFMNTEAFF
D: .
V: TRBV7-8
J: TRBJ1-1
size: .

DNA: TGTGCCAGCAGGGGGGTGGGGGAGGGCACTGAAGCTTTCTTT
CDR3: CASRGVGEGTEAFF
D: .
V: TRBV25-1
J: TRBJ1-1
size: .

DNA: TGTGCAAGTCGCTTAGTAAGGCCGCGGGCCCTTCACCACACAGATACGCAGTATTTT
CDR3: CASRLVRPRALHHTDTQYF
D: .
V: TRBV12-2
J: TRBJ2-3
size: .

DNA: TGTGCCAGCAGCTTGGTGACAGCCCAAGAGACCCAGTACTTC
CDR3: CASSLVTAQETQYF
D: .
V: TRBV7-9
J: TRBJ2-5
size: .

DNA: TGTGCCAGCAGCCACAACTTGAATGAAAAACTGTTTTTT
CDR3: CASSHNLNEKLFF
D: .
V: TRBV16
J: TRBJ1-4
size: .

DNA: TGTGCCAGCAGCGTAGCGGGGGGGCCGGGTGAGCAGTTCTTC
CDR3: CASSVAGGPGEQFF
D: TRBD2
V: TRBV9
J: TRBJ2-1
size: once

DNA: TGTGCCAGCAGTTCCCCAGGCAACTATGGCTACACCTTC
CDR3: CASSSPGNYGYTF
D: .
V: TRBV12-3/TRBV12-4
J: TRBJ1-2
size: .

DNA: TGCGCCAGCAGCCCTAGGGGGGGGGAGATTAATGAAAAACTGTTTTTT
CDR3: CASSPRGGEINEKLFF
D: .
V: TRBV4-1
J: TRBJ1-4
size: .

DNA: TGTGCCAGCAGCTTAGCAGGGGTTGTCACAGATACGCAGTATTTT
CDR3: CASSLAGVVTDTQYF
D: .
V: TRBV7-3
J: TRBJ2-3
size: once

DNA: TGTGCCAGCAGCGCTGGGAGGGGTACCACAGATACGCAGTATTTT
CDR3: CASSAGRGTTDTQYF
D: TRBD2
V: TRBV9
J: TRBJ2-3
size: .

DNA: TGTGCCAGCTCACGCTCGGGACAGGGGGCCAATGAGCAGTTCTTC
CDR3: CASSRSGQGANEQFF
D: TRBD1
V: TRBV18
J: TRBJ2-1
size: .

DNA: TGTGCCAGTGACAGGGTGAACACTGAAGCTTTCTTT
CDR3: CASDRVNTEAFF
D: TRBD1
V: TRBV6-5
J: TRBJ1-1
size: .

DNA: TGCGCCAGCAGCCCCACAGGAAGACAAGAGACCCAGTACTTC
CDR3: CASSPTGRQETQYF
D: .
V: TRBV5-1
J: TRBJ2-5
size: .

DNA: TGTGCCAGCGGGAGAATGAACACTGAAGCTTTCTTT
CDR3: CASGRMNTEAFF
D: .
V: TRBV12-3/TRBV12-4
J: TRBJ1-1
size: .

DNA: TGTGCCAGCAGTTATAGGACAGGCGTAATGAACACTGAAGCTTTCTTT
CDR3: CASSYRTGVMNTEAFF
D: TRBD1
V: TRBV6-5
J: TRBJ1-1
size: .

DNA: TGTGCCAGCAGCTCTAATAGCGGGAGCACAGATACGCAGTATTTT
CDR3: CASSSNSGSTDTQYF
D: TRBD2
V: TRBV7-2
J: TRBJ2-3
size: .

DNA: TGTGCCAGCTCACCAGGGACAGCCTCCTACGAGCAGTACTTC
CDR3: CASSPGTASYEQYF
D: TRBD1
V: TRBV18
J: TRBJ2-7
size: .

DNA: TGCGCCAGCAGCTTGTCTCAGGGCTACAATGAGCAGTTCTTC
CDR3: CASSLSQGYNEQFF
D: .
V: TRBV5-1
J: TRBJ2-1
size: .

DNA: TGTGCCAGCAGTTTTAAAGGGGGAGTCGAAGCTTTCTTT
CDR3: CASSFKGGVEAFF
D: .
V: TRBV12-3/TRBV12-4
J: TRBJ1-1
size: .

DNA: TGTGCCAGCAGCTTAGACAGGATACCGCAGTATTTT
CDR3: CASSLDRIPQYF
D: .
V: TRBV5-4
J: TRBJ2-3
size: once

DNA: TGTGCCAGCTCACTGGGACAGGCGGGTGAAAAACTGTTTTTT
CDR3: CASSLGQAGEKLFF
D: TRBD1
V: TRBV18
J: TRBJ1-4
size: .

DNA: TGTGCCAGTAGTATAGGGGACAGGAAGACTGAAGCTTTCTTT
CDR3: CASSIGDRKTEAFF
D: TRBD1
V: TRBV19
J: TRBJ1-1
size: .

DNA: TGTGCCAGCTCGCGGACAGGGTCCGGGGAGCTGTTTTTT
CDR3: CASSRTGSGELFF
D: TRBD1
V: TRBV18
J: TRBJ2-2
size: .

DNA: TGTGCCAGCATGAGGGATCTCCGGGGTGATACGCAGTATTTT
CDR3: CASMRDLRGDTQYF
D: .
V: TRBV6-6
J: TRBJ2-3
size: .

DNA: TGTGCCAGCAGCCGTCGGGACGGTGGGACACTCGAAGCTTTCTTT
CDR3: CASSRRDGGTLEAFF
D: .
V: TRBV3-1/TRBV3-2
J: TRBJ1-1
size: .

DNA: TGCAGCGTCCCCGGACTCTATGGCTACACCTTC
CDR3: CSVPGLYGYTF
D: .
V: TRBV29-1
J: TRBJ1-2
size: .

DNA: TGTGCCATCAGTGATGGGGGCCCCCATGGCTACACCTTC
CDR3: CAISDGGPHGYTF
D: .
V: TRBV10-3
J: TRBJ1-2
size: .

DNA: TGTGCCAGCAGCCTGGGACAGTCTCTTGGCACAGATACGCAGTATTTT
CDR3: CASSLGQSLGTDTQYF
D: TRBD1
V: TRBV7-6
J: TRBJ2-3
size: .

DNA: TGCGCCAGCAGCCAAGAAGGACAGCTCTATGGCTACACCTTC
CDR3: CASSQEGQLYGYTF
D: .
V: TRBV4-1
J: TRBJ1-2
size: few

DNA: TGTGCCTCCCGGACAGGGGCGACAGAGCAGTTCTTC
CDR3: CASRTGATEQFF
D: TRBD1
V: TRBV19
J: TRBJ2-1
size: .

DNA: TGTGCCACCAGCAGAGATGGGGGACAGGGTTGGACCGGGGAGCTGTTTTTT
CDR3: CATSRDGGQGWTGELFF
D: TRBD1
V: TRBV15
J: TRBJ2-2
size: .